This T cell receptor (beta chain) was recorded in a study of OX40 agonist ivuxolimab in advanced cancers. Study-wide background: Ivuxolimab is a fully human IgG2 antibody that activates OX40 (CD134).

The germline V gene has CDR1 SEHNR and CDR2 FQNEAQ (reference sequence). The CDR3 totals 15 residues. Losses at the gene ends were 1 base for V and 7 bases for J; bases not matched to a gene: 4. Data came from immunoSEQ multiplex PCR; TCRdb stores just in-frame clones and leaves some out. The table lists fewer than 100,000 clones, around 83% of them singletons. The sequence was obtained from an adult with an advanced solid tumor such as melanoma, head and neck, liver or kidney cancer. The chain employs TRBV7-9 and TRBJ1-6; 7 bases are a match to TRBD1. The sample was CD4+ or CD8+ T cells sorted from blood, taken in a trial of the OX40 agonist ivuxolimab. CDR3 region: CASSLDGRGNSPLHF. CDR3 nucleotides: TGTGCCAGCAGCTTAGATGGCAGGGGGAATTCACCCCTCCACTTT. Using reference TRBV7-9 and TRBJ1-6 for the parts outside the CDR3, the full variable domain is DTGVSQNPRHKITKRGQNVTFRCDPISEHNRLYWYRQTLGQGPEFLTYFQNEAQLEKSRLLSDRFSAERPKGSFSTLEIQRTEQGDSAMYLCASSLDGRGNSPLHFGNGTRLTVT.